The rows below give T cell receptor beta chains drawn from one sample of a study of cytomegalovirus exposure and HLA in healthy donors. Produced via immunoSEQ multiplex PCR; TCRdb's table is partial and in-frame only. The repertoire holds 130,000 to 150,000 clones, with over 60% as singletons. The sample taken for sequencing was PBMCs. These receptors came from a man aged 35 to 55 in good health and CMV-seronegative. CDR3s include the opening cysteine and the closing phenylalanine or tryptophan. A D gene is named only where the DNA matches it firmly. A clone size is listed for some rows: how often the clone was seen (once, few, many), or a class if it is expanded.

V gene,D gene,clone size,J gene,CDR3 protein,CDR3 DNA
TRBV7-8,.,.,TRBJ2-3,CASSLSADTQYF,TGTGCCAGCAGCTTATCTGCAGATACGCAGTATTTT
TRBV6-5,.,.,TRBJ1-2,CASSRSGGFYGYTF,TGTGCCAGCAGCCGGTCGGGGGGATTCTATGGCTACACCTTC
TRBV6-5,TRBD1,.,TRBJ1-4,CASSSPGGTREKLFF,TGTGCCAGCAGTTCACCAGGGGGGACGCGTGAAAAACTGTTTTTT
TRBV7-6,.,few,TRBJ2-3,CASSPGHSTDTQYF,TGTGCCAGCAGCCCGGGACATAGCACAGATACGCAGTATTTT
TRBV11-2,TRBD2,.,TRBJ2-1,CASSPRRPTSGAGREQFF,TGTGCCAGCAGCCCACGACGACCGACTAGCGGGGCTGGTCGGGAGCAGTTCTTC
TRBV18,.,.,TRBJ1-3,CASSPPSGSGNTIYF,TGTGCCAGCTCACCACCGTCCGGCTCTGGAAACACCATATATTTT
TRBV6-1,TRBD1,.,TRBJ2-5,CASGGQGQETQYF,TGTGCCAGCGGCGGACAGGGCCAAGAGACCCAGTACTTC
TRBV11-3,TRBD2,.,TRBJ2-1,CASSLDPPSGFYNEQFF,TGTGCCAGCAGCTTAGACCCCCCTAGCGGTTTCTACAATGAGCAGTTCTTC
TRBV13,TRBD2,few,TRBJ2-5,CASSSPIAGGQETQYF,TGTGCCAGCAGCTCCCCCATTGCGGGGGGTCAAGAGACCCAGTACTTC
TRBV6-4,.,few,TRBJ2-6,CASSGTAISGANVLTF,TGTGCCAGCAGCGGGACTGCTATCTCTGGGGCCAACGTCCTGACTTTC
TRBV6-5,.,few,TRBJ1-3,CASSSGYPGNTIYF,TGTGCCAGCAGTTCCGGGTACCCTGGAAACACCATATATTTT